The 5 T cell receptor beta chains reported below all come from one sample, sequenced in a study of technical replicates of blood from a few donors. Assay used: immunoSEQ multiplex PCR; TCRdb lists only in-frame clones, some missing. The repertoire holds tens of thousands of clones, with about 95% as singletons. The sequenced sample consisted of PBMCs. These TCRs come from a human donor in good health. Some clones in this sample may be carry-over from other donors' samples.

V gene TRBV5-6 combines with J gene TRBJ2-2; D call uncertain. Trimming took off 1 base at V and 5 bases at J, with 6 bases between the two ends. CDR3 length: 13 residues. The V gene's germline CDR1 is SGHDT and CDR2 YYEEEE. The CDR3 DNA follows: TGTGCCAGCAGCTTGAGACTTACCGGGGAGCTGTTTTTT. Translation gives CASSLRLTGELFF.

V is TRBV29-1 and J is TRBJ1-2; 8 nucleotides align to TRBD1. V was clipped by 1 base and J by 4 bases; unmatched bases: 8. CDR1 is SQVTM, CDR2 ANQGSEA, per germline. CDR3 length equals 15 residues. CDR3 in DNA: TGCAGCGTTGAAGCCCTCGGGACAGGTGCCTATGGCTACACCTTC. It encodes CSVEALGTGAYGYTF.

V gene TRBV5-1 combines with J gene TRBJ2-5; 11 bases fit TRBD2. This CDR3 spans 16 amino acids. Germline V gene lookup returns CDR1 SGHRS and CDR2 YFSETQ. V shed 4 bases and J 3 bases; nucleotides not matched to a gene: 8. CDR3 sequence reads: CASSPTTSGVKETQYF. In DNA form, the CDR3 reads TGCGCCAGCAGCCCAACGACTAGCGGGGTAAAAGAGACCCAGTACTTC.

V usage is TRBV10-3 and J usage is TRBJ2-2; 8 bases map to TRBD2. The junction had 4 bases not matched to a gene; V was cut back by 3 bases and J by 1 base. The CDR3 is 16 amino acids. Germline V gene data show CDR1 as ENHRY and CDR2 as SYGVKD. CDR3 DNA: TGTGCCATCAGTGACCGACTAGCGAGGAACACCGGGGAGCTGTTTTTT. Translation: CAISDRLARNTGELFF.

V and J are TRBV7-3 and TRBJ2-5; tentatively, D is TRBD2 (6 bases). The CDR3 is 13 residues long. V lost 5 bases, J lost 2 bases, and 9 bases lay in between. CDR1 SGHTA and CDR2 FQGTGA come from the germline V gene. CDR3 DNA: TGTGCCAGCAGCCACGGGAGACAAGAGACCCAGTACTTC. Amino acid sequence: CASSHGRQETQYF. The variable domain in full, with the rest retrieved from reference TRBV7-3 and TRBJ2-5, is GAGVSQTPSNKVTEKGKYVELRCDPISGHTALYWYRQSLGQGPEFLIYFQGTGAADDSGLPNDRFFAVRPEGSVSTLKIQRTERGDSAVYLCASSHGRQETQYFGPGTRLLVL.